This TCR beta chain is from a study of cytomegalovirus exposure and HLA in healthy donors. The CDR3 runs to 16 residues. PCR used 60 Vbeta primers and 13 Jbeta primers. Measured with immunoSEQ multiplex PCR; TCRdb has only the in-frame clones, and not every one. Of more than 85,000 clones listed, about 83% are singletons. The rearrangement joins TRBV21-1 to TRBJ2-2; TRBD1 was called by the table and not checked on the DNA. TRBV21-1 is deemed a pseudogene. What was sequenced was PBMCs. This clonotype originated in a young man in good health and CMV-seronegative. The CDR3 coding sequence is TGTGCCAGCAGCAGTAGCCGGGACAGGAACACCGGGGAGCTGTTTTTT. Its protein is CASSSSRDRNTGELFF.